This TCR beta chain was profiled in a study of blood T cell repertoires in COVID-19. The overall study: COVID-19 samples collected from the United States, Italy and Spain covered acute and convalescent phases.

In the study's own analysis: Researchers report that nucleated cell counts were estimated from reference gene primer amplification. Sequencing was performed with immunoSEQ multiplex PCR; in TCRdb, only in-frame clones are kept and a portion is missing. V and J calls and clone size come straight from that table; D and trimming were deduced from the DNA. This sample carries about 400,000 clones, approximately 88% of them seen once, and the ten largest clones take roughly 2%. The junction had 8 bases not matched to a gene; V was cut back by 4 bases and J by 5 bases. The germline V gene has CDR1 LNHDA and CDR2 SQIVND (reference sequence). The CDR3 extends over 15 amino acids.

Input material: PBMCs or T cells enriched from blood (not recorded which). This receptor was taken from a woman in her thirties or forties with acute COVID-19. This chain joins TRBV19 and TRBJ1-5, with 7 bases identical to TRBD1. The CDR3 spells CASSKSTGWDQPQHF. Written as DNA, the CDR3 is TGTGCCAGTAGTAAGTCGACAGGGTGGGATCAGCCCCAGCATTTT.